The entry that follows covers one T cell receptor beta chain sequence. These data come from a study of control samples from healthy donors and cancer patients. Trimming took 5 bases from V and 4 from J, leaving 16 bases between them. The CDR3 runs to 15 residues. The table came from immunoSEQ multiplex PCR; TCRdb's copy has only in-frame clones and leaves some out. Here the sample spans about 160,000 clones, just over 95% being singletons. The sequencing sample was made of blood. The TCR comes from a woman aged 30 to 39 in good health. J is TRBJ2-3 and V is TRBV6-7; either TRBD1 or TRBD2 may fit D (5 bases each). TRBV6-7 is an ORF, with its function uncertain. The CDR3 loop is CASSTGTEEADTQYF. CDR3 nucleotides: TGTGCCAGCAGTACCGGGACGGAGGAGGCAGATACGCAGTATTTT.